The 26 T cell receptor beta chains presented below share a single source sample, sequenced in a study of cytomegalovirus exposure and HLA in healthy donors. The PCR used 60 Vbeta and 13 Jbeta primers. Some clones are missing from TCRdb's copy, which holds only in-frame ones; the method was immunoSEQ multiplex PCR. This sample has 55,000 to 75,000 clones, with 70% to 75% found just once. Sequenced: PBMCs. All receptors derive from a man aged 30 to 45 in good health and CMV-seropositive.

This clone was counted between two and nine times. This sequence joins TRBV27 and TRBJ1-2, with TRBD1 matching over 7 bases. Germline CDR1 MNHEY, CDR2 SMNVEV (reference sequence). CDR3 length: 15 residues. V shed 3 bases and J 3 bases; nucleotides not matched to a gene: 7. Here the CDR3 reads CASSFWGQGDYGYTF. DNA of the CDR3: TGTGCCAGCAGTTTCTGGGGCCAGGGGGACTATGGCTACACCTTC.

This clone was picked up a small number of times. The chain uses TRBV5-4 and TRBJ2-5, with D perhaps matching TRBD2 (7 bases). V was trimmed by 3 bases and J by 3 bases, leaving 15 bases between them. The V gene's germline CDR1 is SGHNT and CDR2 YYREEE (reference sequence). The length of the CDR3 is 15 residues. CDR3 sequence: CASSSPGRTEETQYF. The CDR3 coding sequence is TGTGCCAGCAGCTCCCCCGGGAGGACAGAAGAGACCCAGTACTTC. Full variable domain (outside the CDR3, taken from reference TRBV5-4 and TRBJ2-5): ETGVTQSPTHLIKTRGQQVTLRCSSQSGHNTVSWYQQALGQGPQFIFQYYREEENGRGNFPPRFSGLQFPNYSSELNVNALELDDSALYLCASSSPGRTEETQYFGPGTRLLVL.

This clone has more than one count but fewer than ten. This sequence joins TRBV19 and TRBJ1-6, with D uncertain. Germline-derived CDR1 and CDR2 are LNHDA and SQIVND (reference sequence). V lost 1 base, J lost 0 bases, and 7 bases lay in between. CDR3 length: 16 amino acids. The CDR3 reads CASSIAGSSYNSPLHF. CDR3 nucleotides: TGTGCCAGTAGTATAGCGGGGAGCTCCTATAATTCACCCCTCCACTTT.

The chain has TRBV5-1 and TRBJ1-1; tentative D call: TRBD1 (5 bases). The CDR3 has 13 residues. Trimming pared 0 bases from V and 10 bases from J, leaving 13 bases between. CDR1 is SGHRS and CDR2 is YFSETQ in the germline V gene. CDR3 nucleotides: TGCGCCAGCAGCTTGGACGGGGGGGGGAGAGCTTTCTTT. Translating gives CASSLDGGGRAFF.

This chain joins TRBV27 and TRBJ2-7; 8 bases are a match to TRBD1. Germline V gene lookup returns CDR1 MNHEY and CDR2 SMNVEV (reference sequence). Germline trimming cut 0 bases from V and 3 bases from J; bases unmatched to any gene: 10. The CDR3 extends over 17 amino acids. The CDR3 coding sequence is TGTGCCAGCAGTTTATCTCTAGGTAGAGGGACAGGCTACGAGCAGTACTTC. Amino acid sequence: CASSLSLGRGTGYEQYF.

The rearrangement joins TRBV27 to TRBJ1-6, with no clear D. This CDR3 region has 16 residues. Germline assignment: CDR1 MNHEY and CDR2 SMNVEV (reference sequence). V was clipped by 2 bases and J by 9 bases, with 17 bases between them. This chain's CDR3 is CASSLKLAGFRSPLHF. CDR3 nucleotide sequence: TGTGCCAGCAGTTTAAAGTTAGCGGGGTTTCGTTCACCCCTCCACTTT.

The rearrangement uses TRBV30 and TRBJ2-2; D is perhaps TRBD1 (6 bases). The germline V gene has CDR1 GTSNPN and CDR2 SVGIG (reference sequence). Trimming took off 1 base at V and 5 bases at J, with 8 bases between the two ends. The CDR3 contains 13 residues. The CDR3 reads CAWSGQETGELFF. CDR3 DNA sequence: TGTGCCTGGAGTGGACAGGAGACCGGGGAGCTGTTTTTT.

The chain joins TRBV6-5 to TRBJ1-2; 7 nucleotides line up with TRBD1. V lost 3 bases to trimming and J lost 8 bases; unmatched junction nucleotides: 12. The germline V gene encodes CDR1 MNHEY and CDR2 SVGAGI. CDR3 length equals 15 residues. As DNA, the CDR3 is TGTGCCAGCAGTTATTTAGACAGGGTCCCCGCAGGCTACACCTTC. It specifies CASSYLDRVPAGYTF.

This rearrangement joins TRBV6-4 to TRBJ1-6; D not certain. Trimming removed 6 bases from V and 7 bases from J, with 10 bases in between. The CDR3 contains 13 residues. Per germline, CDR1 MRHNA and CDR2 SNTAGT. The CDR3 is CASRQDGNSPLHF. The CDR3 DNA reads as TGTGCCAGCAGGCAGGATGGGAATTCACCCCTCCACTTT.

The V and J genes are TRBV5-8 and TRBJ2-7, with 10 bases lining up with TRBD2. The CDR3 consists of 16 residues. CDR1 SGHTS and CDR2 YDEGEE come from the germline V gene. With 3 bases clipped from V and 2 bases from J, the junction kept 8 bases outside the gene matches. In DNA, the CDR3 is TGTGCCAGCAGCTCAAGGACTAGCGGCCTCACCTACGAGCAGTACTTC. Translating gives CASSSRTSGLTYEQYF. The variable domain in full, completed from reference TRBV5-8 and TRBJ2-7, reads EAGVTQSPTHLIKTRGQQATLRCSPISGHTSVYWYQQALGLGLQFLLWYDEGEERNRGNFPPRFSGRQFPNYSSELNVNALELEDSALYLCASSSRTSGLTYEQYFGPGTRLTVT.

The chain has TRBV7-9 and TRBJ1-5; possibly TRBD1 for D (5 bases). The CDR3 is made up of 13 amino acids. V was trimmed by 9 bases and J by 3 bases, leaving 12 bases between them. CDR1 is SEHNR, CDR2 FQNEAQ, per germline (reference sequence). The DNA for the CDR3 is TGTGCCAGTCAGGCAGGGCACAATCAGCCCCAGCATTTT. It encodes CASQAGHNQPQHF.

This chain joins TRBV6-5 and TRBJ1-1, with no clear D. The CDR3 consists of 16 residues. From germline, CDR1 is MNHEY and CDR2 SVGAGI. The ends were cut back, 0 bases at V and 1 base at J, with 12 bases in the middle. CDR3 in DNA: TGTGCCAGCAGTTACTCGAGGTGGCGAACGAACACTGAAGCTTTCTTT. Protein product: CASSYSRWRTNTEAFF.

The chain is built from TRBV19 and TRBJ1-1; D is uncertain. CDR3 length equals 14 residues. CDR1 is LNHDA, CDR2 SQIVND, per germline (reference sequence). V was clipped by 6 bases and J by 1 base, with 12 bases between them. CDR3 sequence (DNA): TGTGCCAGTAGCCCGAGTGTCTGGAACACTGAAGCTTTCTTT. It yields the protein CASSPSVWNTEAFF.

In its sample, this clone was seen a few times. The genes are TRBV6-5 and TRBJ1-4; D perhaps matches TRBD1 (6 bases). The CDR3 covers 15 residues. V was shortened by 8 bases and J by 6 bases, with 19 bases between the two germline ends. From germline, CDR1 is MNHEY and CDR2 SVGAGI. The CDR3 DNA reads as TGTGCCAGCGGTCCCCTATCGACAGGATATGAAAAACTGTTTTTT. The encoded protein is CASGPLSTGYEKLFF.

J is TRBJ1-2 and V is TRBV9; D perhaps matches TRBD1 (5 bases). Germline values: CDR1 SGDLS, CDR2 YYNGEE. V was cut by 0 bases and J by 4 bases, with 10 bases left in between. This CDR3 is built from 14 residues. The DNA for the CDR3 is TGTGCCAGCAGCGTAGCATCAGGGTCCTATGGCTACACCTTC. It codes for CASSVASGSYGYTF.

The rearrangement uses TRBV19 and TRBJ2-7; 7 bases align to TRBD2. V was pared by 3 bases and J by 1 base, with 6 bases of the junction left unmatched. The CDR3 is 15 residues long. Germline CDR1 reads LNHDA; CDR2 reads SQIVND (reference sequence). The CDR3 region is CASSIIGGTSYEQYF. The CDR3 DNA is TGTGCCAGTAGTATTATCGGGGGGACTTCCTACGAGCAGTACTTC.

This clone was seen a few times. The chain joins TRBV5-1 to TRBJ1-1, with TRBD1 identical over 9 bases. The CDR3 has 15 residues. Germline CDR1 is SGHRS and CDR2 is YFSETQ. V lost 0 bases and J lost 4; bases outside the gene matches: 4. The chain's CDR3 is CASSLAGTGTTEAFF. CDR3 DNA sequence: TGCGCCAGCAGCTTGGCGGGGACAGGGACCACTGAAGCTTTCTTT.

DNA for the CDR3: TGTGCCAGTAGTAAGGCGCCCAGGGTACACGGGGAGCTGTTTTTT. Translating gives CASSKAPRVHGELFF. V usage is TRBV19 and J usage is TRBJ2-2; the D gene is possibly TRBD1 (5 bases). With 4 bases removed from V and 7 bases from J, the gap between germline ends came to 16 bases. The CDR3 contains 15 residues. Germline V gene data show CDR1 as LNHDA and CDR2 as SQIVND (reference sequence).

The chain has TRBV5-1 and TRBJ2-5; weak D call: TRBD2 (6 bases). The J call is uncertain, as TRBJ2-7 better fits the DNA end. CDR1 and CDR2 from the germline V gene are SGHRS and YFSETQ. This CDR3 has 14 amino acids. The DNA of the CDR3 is TGCGCCAGCAGCTTGTGGGGGGTGACCTACGAGCAGTACTTC. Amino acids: CASSLWGVTYEQYF.

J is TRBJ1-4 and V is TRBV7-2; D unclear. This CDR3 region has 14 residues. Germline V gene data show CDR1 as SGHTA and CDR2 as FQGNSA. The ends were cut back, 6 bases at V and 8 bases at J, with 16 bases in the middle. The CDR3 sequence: CASREGTTAEKLFF. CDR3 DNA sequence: TGTGCCAGCAGGGAGGGTACGACGGCCGAAAAACTGTTTTTT.

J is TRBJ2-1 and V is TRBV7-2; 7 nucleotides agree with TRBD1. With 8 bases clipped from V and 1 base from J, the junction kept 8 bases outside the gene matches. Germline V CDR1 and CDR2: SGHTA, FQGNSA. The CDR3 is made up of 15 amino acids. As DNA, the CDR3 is TGTGCCAGCCAAAGGGACAGTGCTTCCTACAATGAGCAGTTCTTC. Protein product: CASQRDSASYNEQFF. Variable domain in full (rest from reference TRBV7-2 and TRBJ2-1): GAGVSQSPSNKVTEKGKDVELRCDPISGHTALYWYRQSLGQGLEFLIYFQGNSAPDKSGLPSDRFSAERTGGSVSTLTIQRTQQEDSAVYLCASQRDSASYNEQFFGPGTRLTVL.

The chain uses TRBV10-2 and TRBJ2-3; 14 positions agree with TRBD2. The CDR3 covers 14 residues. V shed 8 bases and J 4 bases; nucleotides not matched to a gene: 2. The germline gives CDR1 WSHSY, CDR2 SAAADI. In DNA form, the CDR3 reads TGCGCCAGCGGACTAGCGGGGGGTGCAGATACGCAGTATTTT. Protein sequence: CASGLAGGADTQYF.

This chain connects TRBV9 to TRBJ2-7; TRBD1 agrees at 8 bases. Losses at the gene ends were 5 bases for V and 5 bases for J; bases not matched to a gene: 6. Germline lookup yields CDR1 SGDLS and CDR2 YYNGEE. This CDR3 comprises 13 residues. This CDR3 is CASSHTGGNEQYF. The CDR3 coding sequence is TGTGCCAGCAGTCATACAGGGGGGAACGAGCAGTACTTC.

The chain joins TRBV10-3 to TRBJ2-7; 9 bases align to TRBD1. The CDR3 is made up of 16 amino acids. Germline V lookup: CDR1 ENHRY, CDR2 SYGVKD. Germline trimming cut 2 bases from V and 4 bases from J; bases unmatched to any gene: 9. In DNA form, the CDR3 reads TGTGCCATCAGTGAGGTACAGGGGGCGCGCAGTTACGAGCAGTACTTC. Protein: CAISEVQGARSYEQYF.

The CDR3 bases are TGCGCCAGCAGCCTGGACCCAGGGGCCTCCGCCTACGAGCAGTACTTC. Protein sequence: CASSLDPGASAYEQYF. The chain carries TRBV5-1 and TRBJ2-7; TRBD1 might be the D (6 bases). The germline CDR1 and CDR2 sequences are SGHRS and YFSETQ. The CDR3 is 16 residues long. With 4 bases removed from V and 2 bases from J, the gap between germline ends came to 19 bases.

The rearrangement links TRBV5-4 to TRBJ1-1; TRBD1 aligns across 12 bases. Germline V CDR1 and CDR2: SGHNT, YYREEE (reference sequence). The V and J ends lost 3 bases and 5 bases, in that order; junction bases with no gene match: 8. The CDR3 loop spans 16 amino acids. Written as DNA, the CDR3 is TGTGCCAGCAGCTGGGGGACAGGGGGCGTGGGGACTGAAGCTTTCTTT. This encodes CASSWGTGGVGTEAFF.